This record concerns one T cell receptor (beta chain) sequence. What the recovered Cohort 3 donors had was two negative PCRs, clearance, or symptom resolution. The data stem from a study of blood T cell repertoires in COVID-19. The CDR3 loop spans 17 amino acids. The V segment lost 1 base and the J segment 4 bases; nucleotides outside the gene matches: 9. From germline, CDR1 is MNHNS and CDR2 SASEGT. Methods used by the authors: From reference gene primer amplification, estimates of nucleated cell counts were derived. The data were produced by immunoSEQ multiplex PCR, yet TCRdb's version contains in-frame clones alone and is incomplete. V and J calls and clone size follow that table, whereas D and trimming were derived from the DNA. The data show around 300,000 clones, approximately 89% seen once.

The source is a woman aged 55-75 years who had recovered from COVID-19. Sequencing was carried out using PBMCs or T cells enriched from blood (not recorded which). V gene TRBV6-1 combines with J gene TRBJ1-3, with 8 bases that match TRBD1. The CDR3 region has the DNA TGTGCCAGCAGTGAAGTCAGGGGGCCTCCGGTCGGAAACACCATATATTTT. This gives the protein CASSEVRGPPVGNTIYF.